These T cell receptor beta chains were read from a single sample in a study of shared clonotypes between healthy human individuals. Here immunoSEQ multiplex PCR was the method, and the copy in TCRdb shows in-frame clones only, minus some. Of approximately 500,000 clones listed, 79% are singletons. Sequencing was performed on PBMCs. The receptors originated from a middle-aged woman in good health. Some clones in this sample may be carry-over from other donors' samples. Each CDR3 is given with its conserved first and last residue. The order of the fields is V gene, D gene, J gene, clone size, CDR3 DNA, CDR3 protein. D genes are given only for firm matches. Clone size is given for some rows only: seen once, a few or many times, or a class if the clone is expanded.

v_call: TRBV7-9; d_call: NA; j_call: TRBJ2-7; clone_size: NA; cdr3_nt: TGTGCCATAGTACGAGGCTCAGGGATTTTGTACGAGCAGTACTTC; cdr3_aa: CAIVRGSGILYEQYF
v_call: TRBV2; d_call: TRBD1; j_call: TRBJ2-7; clone_size: NA; cdr3_nt: TGTGCCATCCAAGCCGGACAGGGCTACGAGCAGTACTTC; cdr3_aa: CAIQAGQGYEQYF
v_call: TRBV4-1; d_call: TRBD1; j_call: TRBJ1-5; clone_size: NA; cdr3_nt: TGCGCCAGCAGCCATCTACAGGGGGCTGGTAATCAGCCCCAGCATTTT; cdr3_aa: CASSHLQGAGNQPQHF
v_call: TRBV4-1; d_call: TRBD2; j_call: TRBJ2-2; clone_size: once; cdr3_nt: TGCGCCAGCAGCCAGAGGGCTAGCGGCACCGGGGAGCTGTTTTTT; cdr3_aa: CASSQRASGTGELFF
v_call: TRBV6-5; d_call: NA; j_call: TRBJ2-6; clone_size: NA; cdr3_nt: TGTGCCAGCAGTTATTCAGGGGAAAGGGCCAACGTCCTGACTTTC; cdr3_aa: CASSYSGERANVLTF
v_call: TRBV14; d_call: NA; j_call: TRBJ2-3; clone_size: NA; cdr3_nt: TGTGCCAGCAGCCATCTACCGGGCTCTTTGGGGCGGTCGCCTAGCACAGATACGCAGTATTTT; cdr3_aa: CASSHLPGSLGRSPSTDTQYF
v_call: TRBV5-4; d_call: NA; j_call: TRBJ2-7; clone_size: NA; cdr3_nt: TGTGCCAGCAGGAGGGACGCGGGAAGCGACGAGCAGTACTTC; cdr3_aa: CASRRDAGSDEQYF
v_call: TRBV18; d_call: NA; j_call: TRBJ2-1; clone_size: NA; cdr3_nt: TGTGCCAGCTCTCTCGGCAACAATGAGCAGTTCTTC; cdr3_aa: CASSLGNNEQFF
v_call: TRBV29-1; d_call: TRBD1; j_call: TRBJ1-4; clone_size: NA; cdr3_nt: TGCAGCGTTGGATGGGACAGTAATGAAAAACTGTTTTTT; cdr3_aa: CSVGWDSNEKLFF
v_call: TRBV29-1; d_call: TRBD1; j_call: TRBJ2-7; clone_size: NA; cdr3_nt: TGCAGCGCTCGCCCCAGGGGGCTTGACGAGCAGTACTTC; cdr3_aa: CSARPRGLDEQYF
v_call: TRBV28; d_call: TRBD2; j_call: TRBJ2-7; clone_size: NA; cdr3_nt: TGTGCCAGCACCTCCGGGACTAGACTCCCCTACGAGCAGTACTTC; cdr3_aa: CASTSGTRLPYEQYF
v_call: TRBV5-1; d_call: TRBD1; j_call: TRBJ2-1; clone_size: NA; cdr3_nt: TGCGCCAGCAGCTTCGCGCACCCGGGACAGGGTTACAATGAGCAGTTCTTC; cdr3_aa: CASSFAHPGQGYNEQFF
v_call: TRBV21-1; d_call: NA; j_call: TRBJ2-7; clone_size: NA; cdr3_nt: TGTGCCAGCAGCAAAGGACAGGGGACCATCGGTGGAGCTTCCTACGAGCAGTACTTC; cdr3_aa: CASSKGQGTIGGASYEQYF
v_call: TRBV6-6; d_call: NA; j_call: TRBJ2-7; clone_size: NA; cdr3_nt: TGTGCCAGCAACAAGGGCCCGGCGGGCGAGCAGTACTTC; cdr3_aa: CASNKGPAGEQYF
v_call: TRBV2; d_call: NA; j_call: TRBJ1-1; clone_size: NA; cdr3_nt: TGTGCCAGCAGTGCAGGGGAGAACACTGAAGCTTTCTTT; cdr3_aa: CASSAGENTEAFF
v_call: TRBV18; d_call: NA; j_call: TRBJ2-3; clone_size: NA; cdr3_nt: TGTGCCAGCTCACTTTCCTGGGGGCCAGATACGCAGTATTTT; cdr3_aa: CASSLSWGPDTQYF
v_call: TRBV5-1; d_call: TRBD1; j_call: TRBJ2-3; clone_size: NA; cdr3_nt: TGCGCCAGCAGCCCCCGACAGGGTCGAGTTGGCACAGATACGCAGTATTTT; cdr3_aa: CASSPRQGRVGTDTQYF
v_call: TRBV19; d_call: NA; j_call: TRBJ2-5; clone_size: once; cdr3_nt: TGTGCCAGTAGTATAGGGGTCGTAGCTCTCGGGGAGACCCAGTACTTC; cdr3_aa: CASSIGVVALGETQYF
v_call: TRBV28; d_call: NA; j_call: TRBJ1-1; clone_size: NA; cdr3_nt: TGTGCCAGCATCGCGGGGCTGAACACTGAAGCTTTCTTT; cdr3_aa: CASIAGLNTEAFF
v_call: TRBV30; d_call: TRBD1; j_call: TRBJ2-3; clone_size: NA; cdr3_nt: TGTGCCTGGAGTGTAAAGGGACAGGGGCCGCAGTATTTT; cdr3_aa: CAWSVKGQGPQYF
v_call: TRBV19; d_call: NA; j_call: TRBJ1-5; clone_size: NA; cdr3_nt: TGTGCCAGTAGTATGGGGCAGAGTAGCAATCAGCCCCAGCATTTT; cdr3_aa: CASSMGQSSNQPQHF
v_call: TRBV28; d_call: NA; j_call: TRBJ1-1; clone_size: once; cdr3_nt: TGTGCCAGCAGTCTAACAGGGACTGAAGCTTTCTTT; cdr3_aa: CASSLTGTEAFF
v_call: TRBV4-1; d_call: TRBD2; j_call: TRBJ2-1; clone_size: NA; cdr3_nt: TGCGCCAGCAGCCGACCTAGCGGGAGCTCCTACAATGAGCAGTTCTTC; cdr3_aa: CASSRPSGSSYNEQFF
v_call: TRBV7-8; d_call: NA; j_call: TRBJ2-2; clone_size: NA; cdr3_nt: TGTGCCAGCAGCCTTAAGTCCTGGGGGACCGGGGAGCTGTTTTTT; cdr3_aa: CASSLKSWGTGELFF
v_call: TRBV29-1; d_call: NA; j_call: TRBJ2-2; clone_size: NA; cdr3_nt: TGCAGCGCAACAGAAAGTCCCACCGGGGAGCTGTTTTTT; cdr3_aa: CSATESPTGELFF
v_call: TRBV28; d_call: NA; j_call: TRBJ1-1; clone_size: many; cdr3_nt: TGTGCCAGCAGAAGGTGGGGGGAGAACACTGAAGCTTTCTTT; cdr3_aa: CASRRWGENTEAFF
v_call: TRBV5-1; d_call: NA; j_call: TRBJ2-3; clone_size: NA; cdr3_nt: TGCGCCAGCAGCTTGGTCCCGGGGACAGATACGCAGTATTTT; cdr3_aa: CASSLVPGTDTQYF
v_call: TRBV4-2; d_call: TRBD2; j_call: TRBJ2-5; clone_size: NA; cdr3_nt: TGTGCCAGCTCAGGCGGGCTAGCGGGAGCTGAGGAGACCCAGTACTTC; cdr3_aa: CASSGGLAGAEETQYF
v_call: TRBV19; d_call: TRBD1; j_call: TRBJ1-1; clone_size: NA; cdr3_nt: TGTGCCACCACAAGGACAGGGAGGGGGGAAGCTTTCTTT; cdr3_aa: CATTRTGRGEAFF
v_call: TRBV19; d_call: NA; j_call: TRBJ1-2; clone_size: NA; cdr3_nt: TGTGCCAGTAGTTCCTGGACGGGGGACTATGGCTACACCTTC; cdr3_aa: CASSSWTGDYGYTF
v_call: TRBV6-5; d_call: NA; j_call: TRBJ2-5; clone_size: NA; cdr3_nt: TGTGCCAGCCGCAAGGTTTACCAAGAGACCCAGTACTTC; cdr3_aa: CASRKVYQETQYF
v_call: TRBV6-5; d_call: NA; j_call: TRBJ2-1; clone_size: NA; cdr3_nt: TGTGCCAGCATTCCCCCCGGCGGAAGTGGCAATGAGCAGTTCTTC; cdr3_aa: CASIPPGGSGNEQFF
v_call: TRBV27; d_call: NA; j_call: TRBJ1-1; clone_size: NA; cdr3_nt: TGTGCCAGCACCCCCGACACAGGGTTCACTGAAGCTTTCTTT; cdr3_aa: CASTPDTGFTEAFF
v_call: TRBV4-3; d_call: NA; j_call: TRBJ1-2; clone_size: NA; cdr3_nt: TGCGCCAGCAGCCAAGAGAGTCTGGGCGGGTGGGTGTATGGCTACACCTTC; cdr3_aa: CASSQESLGGWVYGYTF
v_call: TRBV2; d_call: NA; j_call: TRBJ2-7; clone_size: NA; cdr3_nt: TGTGCCAGCAGTTACAGCTACGAGCAGTACTTC; cdr3_aa: CASSYSYEQYF
v_call: TRBV18; d_call: TRBD1; j_call: TRBJ2-7; clone_size: NA; cdr3_nt: TGTGCCAGCTCAGACCGGACAGGTTCCTACGAGCAGTACTTC; cdr3_aa: CASSDRTGSYEQYF
v_call: TRBV5-1; d_call: TRBD1; j_call: TRBJ1-3; clone_size: NA; cdr3_nt: TGCGCCAGCAGCTTGGTAGGAGGGGGCAGAAACACCATATATTTT; cdr3_aa: CASSLVGGGRNTIYF
v_call: TRBV19; d_call: NA; j_call: TRBJ2-3; clone_size: once; cdr3_nt: TGTGCCAGTAGTATGGTGAGCGGGCCAGGGGTAGATACGCAGTATTTT; cdr3_aa: CASSMVSGPGVDTQYF